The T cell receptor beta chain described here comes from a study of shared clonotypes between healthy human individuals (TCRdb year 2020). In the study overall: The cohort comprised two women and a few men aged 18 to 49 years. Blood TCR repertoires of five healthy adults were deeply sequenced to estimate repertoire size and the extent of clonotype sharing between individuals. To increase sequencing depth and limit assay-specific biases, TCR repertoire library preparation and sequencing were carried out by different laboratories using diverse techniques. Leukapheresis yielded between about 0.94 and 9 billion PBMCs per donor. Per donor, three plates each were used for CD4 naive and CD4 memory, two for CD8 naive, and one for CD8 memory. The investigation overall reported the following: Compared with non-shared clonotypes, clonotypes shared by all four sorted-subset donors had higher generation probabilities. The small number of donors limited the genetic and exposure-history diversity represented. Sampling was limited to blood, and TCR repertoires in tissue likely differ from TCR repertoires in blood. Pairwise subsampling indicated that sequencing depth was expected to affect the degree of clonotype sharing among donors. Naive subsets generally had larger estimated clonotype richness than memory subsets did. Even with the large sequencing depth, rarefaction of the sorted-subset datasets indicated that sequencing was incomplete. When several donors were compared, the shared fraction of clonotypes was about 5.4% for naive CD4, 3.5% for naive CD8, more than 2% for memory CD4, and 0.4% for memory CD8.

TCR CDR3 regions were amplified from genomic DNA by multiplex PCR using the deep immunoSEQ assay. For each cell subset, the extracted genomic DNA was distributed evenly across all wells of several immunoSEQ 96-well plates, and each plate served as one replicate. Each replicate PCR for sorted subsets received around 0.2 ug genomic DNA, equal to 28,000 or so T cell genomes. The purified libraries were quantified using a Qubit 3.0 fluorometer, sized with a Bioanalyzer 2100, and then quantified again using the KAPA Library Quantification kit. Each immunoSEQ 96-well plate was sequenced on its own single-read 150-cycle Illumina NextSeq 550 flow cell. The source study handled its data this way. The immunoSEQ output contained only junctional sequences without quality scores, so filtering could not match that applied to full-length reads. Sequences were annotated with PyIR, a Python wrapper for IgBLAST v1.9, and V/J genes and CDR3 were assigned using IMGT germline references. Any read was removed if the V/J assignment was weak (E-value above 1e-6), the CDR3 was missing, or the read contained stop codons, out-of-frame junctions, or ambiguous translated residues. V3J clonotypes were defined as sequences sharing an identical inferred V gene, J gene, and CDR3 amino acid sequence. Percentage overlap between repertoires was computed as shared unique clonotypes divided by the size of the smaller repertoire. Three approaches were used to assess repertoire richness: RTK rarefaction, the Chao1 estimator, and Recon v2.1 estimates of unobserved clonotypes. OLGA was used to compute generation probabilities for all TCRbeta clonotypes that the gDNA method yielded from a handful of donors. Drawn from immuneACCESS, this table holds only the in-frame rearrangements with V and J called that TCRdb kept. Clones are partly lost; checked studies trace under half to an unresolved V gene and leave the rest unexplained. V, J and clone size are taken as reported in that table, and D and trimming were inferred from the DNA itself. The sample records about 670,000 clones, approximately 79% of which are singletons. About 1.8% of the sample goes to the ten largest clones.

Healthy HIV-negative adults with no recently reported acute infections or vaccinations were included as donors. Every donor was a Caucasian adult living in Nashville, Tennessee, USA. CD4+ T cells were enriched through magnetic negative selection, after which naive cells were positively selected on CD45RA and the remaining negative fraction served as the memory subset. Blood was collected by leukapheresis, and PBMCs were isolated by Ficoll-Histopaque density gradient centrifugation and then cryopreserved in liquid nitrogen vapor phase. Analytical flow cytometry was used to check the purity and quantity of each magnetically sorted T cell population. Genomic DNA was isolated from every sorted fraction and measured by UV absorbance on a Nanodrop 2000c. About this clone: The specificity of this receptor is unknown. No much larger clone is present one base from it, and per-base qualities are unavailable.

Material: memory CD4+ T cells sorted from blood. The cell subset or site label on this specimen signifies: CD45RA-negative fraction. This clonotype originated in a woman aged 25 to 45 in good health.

The CDR3 region has the sequence CASSQDLMSPGTDTQYF. The DNA is TGTGCCAGCAGCCAAGATCTTATGTCGCCGGGCACAGATACGCAGTATTTT. This receptor chain uses TRBV14 and TRBJ2-3, with the D gene too uncertain to name. From its cysteine to its phenylalanine, the CDR3 spans 17 amino acids. Left in the record is the CDR3 DNA by itself, 51 bases read in frame from the first base. Trimming at the junction amounts to 0 bases on V and 1 base on J, and the germline ends lie 14 bases apart. In the germline V gene, CDR1 corresponds to SGHDN and CDR2 to FVKESK.